These 5 T cell receptor beta chains were all obtained from the same sample, sequenced in a study of cytomegalovirus exposure and HLA in healthy donors. The PCR employed 60 Vbeta primers together with 13 Jbeta primers. The table came from immunoSEQ multiplex PCR; TCRdb's copy has only in-frame clones and leaves some out. Here the sample table reports approximately 140,000 clones. The sequencing input was PBMCs. These receptors were obtained from a woman in her forties or fifties in good health and CMV-seronegative.

CDR3 coding DNA: TGTGCCAGCTCACCACAGGGGGTCACTGGAAACACCATATATTTT. Protein sequence: CASSPQGVTGNTIYF. The chain uses TRBV18 and TRBJ1-3, with D possibly being TRBD1 (6 bases). The CDR3 has 15 residues. Trimming took off 1 base at V and 2 bases at J, with 9 bases between the two ends. Germline V CDR1 and CDR2: KGHSH, LQKENI.

The V call is TRBV4-1, the J call TRBJ2-7; 8 bases are a match to TRBD2. The CDR3 is 15 residues long. Germline values: CDR1 MGHRA, CDR2 YSYEKL. Losses at the gene ends were 4 bases for V and 1 base for J; bases not matched to a gene: 6. The CDR3 spells CASSPGQRESYEQYF. The CDR3 coding sequence is TGCGCCAGCAGCCCCGGACAGCGGGAGTCCTACGAGCAGTACTTC.

V and J are TRBV5-1 and TRBJ1-1; D gene ambiguous. Germline assignment: CDR1 SGHRS and CDR2 YFSETQ. The CDR3 covers 13 residues. The V gene lost 0 bases and the J gene lost 5 bases, with 8 bases spanning the gap. The CDR3 is CASSLGGGTEAFF. The CDR3, as DNA: TGCGCCAGCAGCTTGGGGGGAGGAACTGAAGCTTTCTTT.

The CDR3 is CASSFQSGTSVPDEQFF. CDR3 in DNA: TGTGCCAGCAGTTTCCAATCCGGGACTAGTGTCCCAGATGAGCAGTTCTTC. This chain joins TRBV4-2 and TRBJ2-1, with TRBD2 identical over 8 bases. Germline assignment: CDR1 LGHNA and CDR2 YNFKEQ. After removal of 6 bases from V and 8 bases from J, the junction contained 18 bases not matched to a gene. This CDR3 spans 17 amino acids.

The chain couples TRBV7-9 to TRBJ1-1; D is unclear. The germline V gene encodes CDR1 SEHNR and CDR2 FQNEAQ (reference sequence). There are 14 residues in the CDR3. Trimming removed 3 bases at V and 4 bases at J, with 12 bases between. CDR3 sequence: CASSFPRGATEAFF. The CDR3 nucleotides read TGTGCCAGCAGCTTCCCCCGGGGAGCCACTGAAGCTTTCTTT.